This TCR beta chain was sequenced for a study of shared clonotypes between healthy human individuals. Looked up from germline, CDR1 is ENHRY and CDR2 is SYGVKD. Trimming pared 4 bases from V and 6 bases from J, leaving 16 bases between. The CDR3 spans 14 residues. Researchers divided each subset's genomic DNA evenly across several immunoSEQ plates. Data came from immunoSEQ multiplex PCR; TCRdb stores just in-frame clones and leaves some out. The sample records 2 million to 2.5 million clones, approximately 96% being singletons. Nashville, Tennessee was home to all donors, each a Caucasian adult. The sample comprised naive CD4+ T cells sorted from blood. Subset defined: CD45RA+ positively selected. The gene calls are TRBV10-3 and TRBJ2-7; tentative D call: TRBD2 (6 bases). The receptor comes from a man aged 18 to 29 in good health. The CDR3 DNA follows: TGTGCCATCAGTGTGGGGGGTGCGGTCTCCGAGCAGTACTTC. Translating gives CAISVGGAVSEQYF.